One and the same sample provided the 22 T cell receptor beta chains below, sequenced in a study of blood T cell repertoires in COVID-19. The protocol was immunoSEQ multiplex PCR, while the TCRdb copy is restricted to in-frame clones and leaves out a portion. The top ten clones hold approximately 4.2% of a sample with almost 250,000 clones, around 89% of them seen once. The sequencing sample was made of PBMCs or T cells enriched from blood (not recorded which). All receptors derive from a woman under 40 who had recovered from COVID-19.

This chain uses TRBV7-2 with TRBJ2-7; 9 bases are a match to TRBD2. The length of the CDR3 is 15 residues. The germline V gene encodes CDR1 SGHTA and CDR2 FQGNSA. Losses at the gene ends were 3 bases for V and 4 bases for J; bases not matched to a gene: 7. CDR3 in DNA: TGTGCCAGCAGCTTGGGTAGCGGGAGAGGGTACGAGCAGTACTTC. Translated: CASSLGSGRGYEQYF.

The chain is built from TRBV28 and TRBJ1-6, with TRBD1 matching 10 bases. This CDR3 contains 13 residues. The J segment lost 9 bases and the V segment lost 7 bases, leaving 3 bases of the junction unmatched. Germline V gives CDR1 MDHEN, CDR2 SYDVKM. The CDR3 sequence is CASIDRGRSPLHF. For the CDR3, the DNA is TGTGCCAGCATTGACAGGGGGCGTTCACCCCTCCACTTT.

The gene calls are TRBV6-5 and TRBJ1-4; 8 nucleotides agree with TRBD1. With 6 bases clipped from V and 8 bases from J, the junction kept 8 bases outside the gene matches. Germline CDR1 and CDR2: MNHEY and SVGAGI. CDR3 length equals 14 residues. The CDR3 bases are TGTGCCAGCAGCCACGGACAGGGTAACGAAAAACTGTTTTTT. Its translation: CASSHGQGNEKLFF.

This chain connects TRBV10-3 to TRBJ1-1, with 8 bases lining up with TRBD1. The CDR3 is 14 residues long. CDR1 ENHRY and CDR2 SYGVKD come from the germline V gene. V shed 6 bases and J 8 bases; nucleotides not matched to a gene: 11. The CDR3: CAISLDRGRREAFF. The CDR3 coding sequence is TGTGCCATCAGCCTTGACAGGGGTAGAAGAGAAGCTTTCTTT.

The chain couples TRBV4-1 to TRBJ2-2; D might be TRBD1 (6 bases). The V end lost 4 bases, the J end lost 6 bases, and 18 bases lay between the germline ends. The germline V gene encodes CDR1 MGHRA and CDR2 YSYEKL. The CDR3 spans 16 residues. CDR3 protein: CASSRQSGDGAGELFF. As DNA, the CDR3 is TGCGCCAGCAGCCGGCAATCAGGGGACGGCGCCGGGGAGCTGTTTTTT.

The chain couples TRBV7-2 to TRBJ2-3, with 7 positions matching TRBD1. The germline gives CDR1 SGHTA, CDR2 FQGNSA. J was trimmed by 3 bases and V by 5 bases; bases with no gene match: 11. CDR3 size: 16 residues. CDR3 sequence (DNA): TGTGCCAGCAGCCCCCAGACAGGGAAGTTGACAGATACGCAGTATTTT. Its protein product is CASSPQTGKLTDTQYF.

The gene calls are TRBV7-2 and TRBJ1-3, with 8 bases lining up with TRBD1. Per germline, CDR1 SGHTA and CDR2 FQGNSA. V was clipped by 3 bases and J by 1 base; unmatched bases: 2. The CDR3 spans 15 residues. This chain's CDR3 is CASSFTGGSGNTIYF. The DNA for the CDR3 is TGTGCCAGCAGCTTTACAGGGGGTTCTGGAAACACCATATATTTT.

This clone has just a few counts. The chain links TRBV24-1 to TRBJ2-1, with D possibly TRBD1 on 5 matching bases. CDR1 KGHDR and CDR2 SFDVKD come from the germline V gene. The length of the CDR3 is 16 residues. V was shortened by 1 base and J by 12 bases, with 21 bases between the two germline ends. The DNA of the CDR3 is TGTGCCACCAGTGATTTTTCCAGGGCGGACCGCGTAGGGCAGTTCTTC. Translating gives CATSDFSRADRVGQFF.

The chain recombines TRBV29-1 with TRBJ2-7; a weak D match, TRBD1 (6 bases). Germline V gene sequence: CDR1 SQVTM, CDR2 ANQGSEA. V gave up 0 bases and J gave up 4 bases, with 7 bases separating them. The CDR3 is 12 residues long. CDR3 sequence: CSVEDTGYEQYF. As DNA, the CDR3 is TGCAGCGTTGAAGATACAGGGTACGAGCAGTACTTC.

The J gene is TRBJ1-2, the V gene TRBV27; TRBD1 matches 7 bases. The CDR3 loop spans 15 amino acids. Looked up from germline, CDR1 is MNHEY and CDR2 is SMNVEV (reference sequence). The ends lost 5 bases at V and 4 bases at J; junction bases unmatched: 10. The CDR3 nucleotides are TGTGCCAGCAGTCTGGGACAGACTAACCTCTATGGCTACACCTTC. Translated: CASSLGQTNLYGYTF.

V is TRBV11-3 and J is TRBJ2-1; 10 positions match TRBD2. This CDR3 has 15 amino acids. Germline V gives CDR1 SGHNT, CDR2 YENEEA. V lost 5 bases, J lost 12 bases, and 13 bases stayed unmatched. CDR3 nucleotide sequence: TGTGCCAGCAGCCCTGGGGGGACTAGCGAGGCGAGGCAGTTCTTC. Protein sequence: CASSPGGTSEARQFF. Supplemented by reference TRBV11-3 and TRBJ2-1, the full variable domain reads EAGVVQSPRYKIIEKKQPVAFWCNPISGHNTLYWYLQNLGQGPELLIRYENEEAVDDSQLPKDRFSAERLKGVDSTLKIQPAELGDSAVYLCASSPGGTSEARQFFGPGTRLTVL.

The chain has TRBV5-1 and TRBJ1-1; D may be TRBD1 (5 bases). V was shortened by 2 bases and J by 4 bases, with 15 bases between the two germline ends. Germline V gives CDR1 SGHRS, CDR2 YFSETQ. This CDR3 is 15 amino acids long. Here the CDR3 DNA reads TGCGCCAGCAGCTTCTTGTCGCAGGGCGGCACTGAAGCTTTCTTT. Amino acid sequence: CASSFLSQGGTEAFF.

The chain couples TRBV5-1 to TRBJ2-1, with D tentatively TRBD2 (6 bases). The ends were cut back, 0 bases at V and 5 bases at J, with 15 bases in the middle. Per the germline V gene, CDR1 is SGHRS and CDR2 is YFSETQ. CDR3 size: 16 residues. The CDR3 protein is CASSLGAGRLDNEQFF. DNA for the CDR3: TGCGCCAGCAGCTTGGGGGCAGGTAGACTAGACAATGAGCAGTTCTTC.

The chain's CDR3 is CASSLKPSGKEQFF. The CDR3, as DNA: TGTGCCAGCAGCTTAAAGCCTAGCGGAAAAGAGCAGTTCTTC. This chain connects TRBV7-3 to TRBJ2-1; 7 positions match TRBD2. The length of the CDR3 is 14 residues. The J segment lost 10 bases and the V segment lost 1 base, leaving 7 bases of the junction unmatched. The germline V gene has CDR1 SGHTA and CDR2 FQGTGA.

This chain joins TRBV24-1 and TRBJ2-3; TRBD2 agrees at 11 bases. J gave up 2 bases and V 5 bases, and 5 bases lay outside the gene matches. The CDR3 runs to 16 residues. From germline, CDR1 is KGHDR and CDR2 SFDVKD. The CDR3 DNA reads TGTGCCACCAGTGGGGGGGGACTAGCGGACACAGATACGCAGTATTTT. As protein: CATSGGGLADTDTQYF.

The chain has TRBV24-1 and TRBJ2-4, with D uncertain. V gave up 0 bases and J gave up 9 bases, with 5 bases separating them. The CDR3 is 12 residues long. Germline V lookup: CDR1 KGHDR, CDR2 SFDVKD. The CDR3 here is CATSDLAGIQYF. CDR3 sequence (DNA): TGTGCCACCAGTGATTTGGCCGGCATTCAGTACTTC.

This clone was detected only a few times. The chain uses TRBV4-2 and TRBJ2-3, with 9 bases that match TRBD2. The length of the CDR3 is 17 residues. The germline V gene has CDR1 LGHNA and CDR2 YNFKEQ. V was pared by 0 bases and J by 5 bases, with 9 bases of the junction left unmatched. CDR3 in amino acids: CASSQDLAAGGQDTQYF. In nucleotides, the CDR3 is TGTGCCAGCAGCCAAGATCTAGCGGCGGGAGGGCAAGATACGCAGTATTTT.

This CDR3 is CASSLSGSGDEQFF. For the CDR3, the DNA is TGTGCCAGCAGCCTTAGCGGGAGCGGCGATGAGCAGTTCTTC. V and J are TRBV21-1 and TRBJ2-1; TRBD2 is the table's D call and was not checked against the DNA. TRBV21-1 is designated a pseudogene. This CDR3 region has 14 residues.

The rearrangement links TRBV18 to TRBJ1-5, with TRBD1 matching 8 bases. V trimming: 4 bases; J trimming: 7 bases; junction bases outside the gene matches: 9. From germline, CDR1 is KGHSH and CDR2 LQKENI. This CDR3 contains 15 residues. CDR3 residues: CASSRGQGWEQPQHF. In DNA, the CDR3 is TGTGCCAGCTCACGAGGACAGGGTTGGGAACAGCCCCAGCATTTT.

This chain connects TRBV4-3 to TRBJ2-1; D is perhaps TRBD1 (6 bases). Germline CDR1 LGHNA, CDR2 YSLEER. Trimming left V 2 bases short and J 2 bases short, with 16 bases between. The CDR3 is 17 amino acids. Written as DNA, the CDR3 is TGCGCCAGCAGCCAAAGTACAGGGCTCCTACCCTACAATGAGCAGTTCTTC. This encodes CASSQSTGLLPYNEQFF.

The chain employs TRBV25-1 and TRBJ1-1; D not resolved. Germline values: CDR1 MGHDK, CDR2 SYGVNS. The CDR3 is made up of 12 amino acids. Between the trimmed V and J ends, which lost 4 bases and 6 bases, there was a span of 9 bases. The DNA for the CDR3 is TGTGCCAGCAGTGGTCCCCTTCCTGAAGCTTTCTTT. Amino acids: CASSGPLPEAFF.

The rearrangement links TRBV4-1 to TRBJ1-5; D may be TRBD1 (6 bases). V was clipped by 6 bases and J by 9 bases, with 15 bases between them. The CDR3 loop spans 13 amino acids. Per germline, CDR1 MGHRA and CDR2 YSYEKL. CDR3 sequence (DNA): TGCGCCAGCAGACCCTGGGGGCATGTGCCCCAGCATTTT. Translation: CASRPWGHVPQHF.